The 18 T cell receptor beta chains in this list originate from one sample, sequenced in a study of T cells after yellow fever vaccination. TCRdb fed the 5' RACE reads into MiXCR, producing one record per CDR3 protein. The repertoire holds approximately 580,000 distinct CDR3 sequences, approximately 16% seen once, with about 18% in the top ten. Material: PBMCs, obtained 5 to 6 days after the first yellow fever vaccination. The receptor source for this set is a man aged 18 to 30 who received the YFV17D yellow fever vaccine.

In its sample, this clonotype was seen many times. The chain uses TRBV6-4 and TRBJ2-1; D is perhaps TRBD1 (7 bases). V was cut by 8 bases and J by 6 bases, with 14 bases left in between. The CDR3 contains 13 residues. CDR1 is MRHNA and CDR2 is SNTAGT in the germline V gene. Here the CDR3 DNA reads TGTGCCAGCTCGGGGCAGGGGGGCAATGAGCAGTTCTTC. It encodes CASSGQGGNEQFF.

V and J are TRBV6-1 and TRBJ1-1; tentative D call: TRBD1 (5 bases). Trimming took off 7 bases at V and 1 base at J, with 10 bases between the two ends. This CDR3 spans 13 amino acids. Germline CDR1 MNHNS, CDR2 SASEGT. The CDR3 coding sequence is TGTGCCAGCACTGGGGCCGAGAACACTGAAGCTTTCTTT. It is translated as CASTGAENTEAFF.

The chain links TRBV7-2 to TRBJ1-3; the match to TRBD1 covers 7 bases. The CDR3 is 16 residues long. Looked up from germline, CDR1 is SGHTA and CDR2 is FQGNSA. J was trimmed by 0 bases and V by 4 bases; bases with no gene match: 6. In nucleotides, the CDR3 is TGTGCCAGCAGCTGGACAGGTGCCCTCTCTGGAAACACCATATATTTT. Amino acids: CASSWTGALSGNTIYF.

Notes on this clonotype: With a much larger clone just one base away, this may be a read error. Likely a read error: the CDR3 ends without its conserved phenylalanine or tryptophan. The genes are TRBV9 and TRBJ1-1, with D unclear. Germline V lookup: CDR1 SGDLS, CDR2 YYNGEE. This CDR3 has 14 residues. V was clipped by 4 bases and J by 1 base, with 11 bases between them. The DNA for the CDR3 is TGTGCCAGCAGCAAGCGGACGGGGAACACTGAAGCTTTCTTA. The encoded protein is CASSKRTGNTEAFL.

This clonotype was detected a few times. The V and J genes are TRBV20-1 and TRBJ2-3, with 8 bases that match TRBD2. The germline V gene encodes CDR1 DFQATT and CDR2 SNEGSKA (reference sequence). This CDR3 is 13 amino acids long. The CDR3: CAADLAGTDTQYF. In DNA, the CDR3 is TGCGCTGCTGACCTAGCGGGTACAGATACGCAGTATTTT.

CDR3 region: CASSLTGEAEAFF. CDR3 nucleotides: TGTGCCAGCAGCTTGACAGGGGAAGCTGAAGCTTTCTTT. J is TRBJ1-1 and V is TRBV7-9; 8 bases are a match to TRBD1. Trimming at V came to 3 bases and at J to 6 bases, leaving 3 bases not matched to a gene. In germline, CDR1 is SEHNR, CDR2 FQNEAQ (reference sequence). The CDR3 spans 13 residues.

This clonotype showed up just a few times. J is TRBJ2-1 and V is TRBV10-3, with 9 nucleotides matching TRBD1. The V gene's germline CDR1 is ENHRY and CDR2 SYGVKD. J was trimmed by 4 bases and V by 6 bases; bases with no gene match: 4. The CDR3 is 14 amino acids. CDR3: CAISTGTGYNEQFF. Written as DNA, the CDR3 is TGTGCCATCAGCACCGGGACAGGGTACAATGAGCAGTTCTTC.

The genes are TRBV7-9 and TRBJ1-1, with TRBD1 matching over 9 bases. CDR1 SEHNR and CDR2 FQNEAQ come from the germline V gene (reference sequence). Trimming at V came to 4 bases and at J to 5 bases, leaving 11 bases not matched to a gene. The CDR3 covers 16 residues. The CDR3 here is CASSSHRTGEETEAFF. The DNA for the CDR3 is TGTGCCAGCAGCTCCCACCGGACAGGGGAGGAGACTGAAGCTTTCTTT.

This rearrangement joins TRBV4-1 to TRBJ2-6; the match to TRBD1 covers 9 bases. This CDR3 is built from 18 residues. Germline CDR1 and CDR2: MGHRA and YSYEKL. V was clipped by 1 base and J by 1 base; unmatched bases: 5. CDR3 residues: CASSQAGTGWSGANVLTF. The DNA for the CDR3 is TGCGCCAGCAGCCAAGCCGGGACAGGGTGGTCTGGGGCCAACGTCCTGACTTTC.

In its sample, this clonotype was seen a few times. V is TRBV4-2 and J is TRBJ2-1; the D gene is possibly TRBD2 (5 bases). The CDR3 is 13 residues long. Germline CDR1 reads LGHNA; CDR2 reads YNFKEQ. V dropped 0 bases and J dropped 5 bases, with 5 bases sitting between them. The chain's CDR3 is CASSQDGDNEQFF. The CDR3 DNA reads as TGTGCCAGCAGCCAAGACGGGGACAATGAGCAGTTCTTC.

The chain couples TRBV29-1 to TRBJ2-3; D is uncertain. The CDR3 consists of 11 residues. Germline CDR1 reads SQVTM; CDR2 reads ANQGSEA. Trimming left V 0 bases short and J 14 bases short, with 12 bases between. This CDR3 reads CSVEDIVFRYF. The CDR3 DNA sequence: TGCAGCGTTGAAGATATCGTTTTCCGGTATTTT.

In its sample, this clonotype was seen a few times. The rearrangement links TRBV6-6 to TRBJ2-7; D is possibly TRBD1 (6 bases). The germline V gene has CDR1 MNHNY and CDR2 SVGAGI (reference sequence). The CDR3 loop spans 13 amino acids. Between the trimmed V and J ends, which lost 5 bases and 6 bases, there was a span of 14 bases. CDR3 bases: TGTGCCAGCAGTATGACAGGACTGGGCGAGCAGTACGTC. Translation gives CASSMTGLGEQYV.

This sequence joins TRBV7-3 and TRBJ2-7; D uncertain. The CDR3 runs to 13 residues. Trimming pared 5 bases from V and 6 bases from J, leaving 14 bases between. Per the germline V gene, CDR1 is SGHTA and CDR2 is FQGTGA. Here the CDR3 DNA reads TGTGCCAGCAGCCTTTACCCGGAGCCCGAGCAGTACTTC. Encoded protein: CASSLYPEPEQYF.

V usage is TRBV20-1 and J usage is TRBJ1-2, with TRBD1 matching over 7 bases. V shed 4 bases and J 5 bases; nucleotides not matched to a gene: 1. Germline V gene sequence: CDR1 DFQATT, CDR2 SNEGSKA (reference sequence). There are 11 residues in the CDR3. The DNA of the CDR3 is TGCAGTGCTACAGGGGGTTATGGCTACACCTTC. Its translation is CSATGGYGYTF.

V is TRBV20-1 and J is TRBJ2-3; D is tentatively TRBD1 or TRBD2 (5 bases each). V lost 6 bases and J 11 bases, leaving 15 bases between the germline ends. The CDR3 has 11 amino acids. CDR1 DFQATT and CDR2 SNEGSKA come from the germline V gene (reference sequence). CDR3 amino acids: CSAHSGTRQYF. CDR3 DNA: TGCAGTGCCCACTCCGGGACCCGGCAGTATTTT.

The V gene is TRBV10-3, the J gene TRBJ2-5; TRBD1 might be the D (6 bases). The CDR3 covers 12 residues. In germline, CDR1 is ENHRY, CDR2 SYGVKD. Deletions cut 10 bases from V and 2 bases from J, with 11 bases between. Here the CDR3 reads CATKTGQETQYF. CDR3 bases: TGTGCCACGAAGACAGGTCAAGAGACCCAGTACTTC.

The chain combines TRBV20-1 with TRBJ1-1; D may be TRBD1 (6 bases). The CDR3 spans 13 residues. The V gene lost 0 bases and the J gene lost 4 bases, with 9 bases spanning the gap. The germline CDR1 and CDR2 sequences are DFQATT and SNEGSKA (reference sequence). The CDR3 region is CSARDWDTTEAFF. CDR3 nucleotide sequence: TGCAGTGCTAGAGATTGGGACACCACTGAAGCTTTCTTT.

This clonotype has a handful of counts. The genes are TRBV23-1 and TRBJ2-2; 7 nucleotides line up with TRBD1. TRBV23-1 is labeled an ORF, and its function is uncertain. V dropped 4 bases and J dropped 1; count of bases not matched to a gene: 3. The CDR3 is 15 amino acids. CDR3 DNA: TGCGCCAGCAGTCTCGACAGGGTGAACACCGGGGAGCTGTTTTTT. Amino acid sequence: CASSLDRVNTGELFF.